These 16 T cell receptor beta chains were sequenced from one sample in a study of cytomegalovirus exposure and HLA in healthy donors. Both 60 Vbeta primers and 13 Jbeta primers went into the PCR. Only in-frame clones appear in the TCRdb table, and some are missing; sequencing was by immunoSEQ multiplex PCR. Seen here are around 150,000 clones, 71% observed once, and the top ten hold 2.8%. Sequencing was performed on PBMCs. Source of these receptors: a woman aged 25 to 45 in good health and CMV-seronegative.

The V call is TRBV4-1, the J call TRBJ2-7; unclear D gene. The CDR3 is 15 residues long. The V end lost 1 base, the J end lost 0 bases, and 10 bases lay between the germline ends. From germline, CDR1 is MGHRA and CDR2 YSYEKL. The CDR3 loop is CASSQGATVSYEQYF. The DNA for the CDR3 is TGCGCCAGCAGCCAAGGGGCGACGGTCTCCTACGAGCAGTACTTC.

The chain joins TRBV7-3 to TRBJ1-1, with 8 bases aligning to TRBD1. CDR3 length: 13 amino acids. CDR1 SGHTA and CDR2 FQGTGA come from the germline V gene. V trimming: 5 bases; J trimming: 5 bases; junction bases outside the gene matches: 4. CDR3 in amino acids: CASSPGGRTEAFF. CDR3 sequence (DNA): TGTGCCAGCAGCCCAGGGGGCCGAACTGAAGCTTTCTTT.

The rearrangement uses TRBV29-1 and TRBJ2-7, with a possible D match to TRBD2 (5 bases). The CDR3 sequence is 11 residues long. Trimming cost V 3 bases and J 4 bases, with 7 bases left between them. Germline V gene lookup returns CDR1 SQVTM and CDR2 ANQGSEA. The CDR3 DNA is TGCAGCGTTGAGGGAGCTTACGAGCAGTACTTC. Encoded protein: CSVEGAYEQYF.

This clone appeared a single time. The rearrangement uses TRBV5-4 and TRBJ2-1; 9 bases agree with TRBD2. The V gene's germline CDR1 is SGHNT and CDR2 YYREEE (reference sequence). The length of the CDR3 is 16 residues. J lost 3 bases, V lost 4 bases, and 8 bases had no gene match. The CDR3 nucleotides are TGTGCCAGCAGCCCCCCAGTTAGCGGGAGCTACAATGAGCAGTTCTTC. It is translated as CASSPPVSGSYNEQFF.

A word on this clone: The sample carries other DNA sequences with the same CDR3. The CDR3 spells CASSPTGVRGNTEAFF. Here the CDR3 DNA reads TGTGCCAGCAGCCCGACAGGAGTCCGAGGGAACACTGAAGCTTTCTTT. The gene calls are TRBV13 and TRBJ1-1, with TRBD1 as a possible D gene (6 bases). The CDR3 is 16 amino acids. V shed 5 bases and J shed 1 base, with 17 bases lying between them. Germline V gene data show CDR1 as PRHDT and CDR2 as FYEKMQ (reference sequence).

The chain joins TRBV6-6 to TRBJ2-7, with TRBD2 matching 13 bases. V was pared by 2 bases and J by 9 bases, with 1 base of the junction left unmatched. This CDR3 region has 13 residues. In germline, CDR1 is MNHNY, CDR2 SVGAGI (reference sequence). CDR3: CASSYGLAGVQYF. CDR3 nucleotides: TGTGCCAGCAGTTACGGACTAGCGGGAGTGCAGTACTTC.

The chain recombines TRBV7-7 with TRBJ2-7; possibly TRBD1 for D (6 bases). The V gene's germline CDR1 is SSHAT and CDR2 FNYEAQ (reference sequence). There are 15 residues in the CDR3. V shed 8 bases and J shed 0 bases, with 17 bases lying between them. CDR3 DNA: TGTGCCAGCGGCTCACCGGGACATAGCTCCTACGAGCAGTACTTC. Its translation: CASGSPGHSSYEQYF.

This chain uses TRBV6-5 with TRBJ2-1, with 9 bases aligning to TRBD2. V gave up 6 bases and J gave up 4 bases; unmatched junction bases: 7. This CDR3 contains 15 residues. From germline, CDR1 is MNHEY and CDR2 SVGAGI. CDR3 in DNA: TGTGCCAGCAGACAGACTAGCGGTAATTACAATGAGCAGTTCTTC. Amino acid sequence: CASRQTSGNYNEQFF.

The chain joins TRBV5-4 to TRBJ2-1; 11 positions agree with TRBD2. Germline assignment: CDR1 SGHNT and CDR2 YYREEE (reference sequence). The CDR3 consists of 17 residues. Germline trimming cut 0 bases from V and 6 bases from J; bases unmatched to any gene: 8. The CDR3 DNA reads TGTGCCAGCAGCTTGGGGGGTAGCGGGGGGGCTGGCAATGAGCAGTTCTTC. Its protein is CASSLGGSGGAGNEQFF.

The chain joins TRBV5-1 to TRBJ1-6; tentatively, D is TRBD1 (6 bases). V shed 4 bases and J shed 5 bases, with 13 bases lying between them. The CDR3 is 15 residues long. Germline CDR1 is SGHRS and CDR2 is YFSETQ. The CDR3 reads CASSVGEGDNSPLHF. The CDR3 DNA reads as TGCGCCAGCAGCGTGGGGGAGGGGGATAATTCACCCCTCCACTTT.

This clone is a singleton in its sample. The chain couples TRBV10-3 to TRBJ2-5; D gene unclear. The CDR3 extends over 13 amino acids. V was shortened by 3 bases and J by 4 bases, with 9 bases between the two germline ends. From germline, CDR1 is ENHRY and CDR2 SYGVKD. The CDR3 spells CAISDARAETQYF. CDR3 bases: TGTGCCATCAGTGATGCTAGAGCAGAGACCCAGTACTTC.

Notes on this clone: Compared with germline, one end of the junction differs, possibly owing to a read error. This rearrangement joins TRBV4-2 to TRBJ1-4, with a tentative D call TRBD1 (6 bases). This CDR3 is built from 17 residues. Per germline, CDR1 LGHNA and CDR2 YNFKEQ. The CDR3 sequence: CASSQEHRRGFIEKLLF. The DNA of the CDR3 is TGTGCCAGCAGCCAAGAACACCGTAGGGGGTTTATAGAAAAACTGCTTTTT.

Notes on this clone: The same CDR3 also results from other DNA sequences found in this sample. The chain recombines TRBV7-2 with TRBJ2-7; TRBD2 agrees at 14 bases. V was pared by 5 bases and J by 4 bases, with 4 bases of the junction left unmatched. CDR1 and CDR2 (germline): SGHTA, FQGNSA. This CDR3 region has 15 residues. This CDR3 reads CASSLGLAGGYEQYF. In nucleotides, the CDR3 is TGTGCCAGCAGCCTCGGACTAGCGGGGGGATACGAGCAGTACTTC.

As to this clone: Mismatch with germline at one junction end may stem from a read error. The gene calls are TRBV7-9 and TRBJ2-3; D call uncertain. The length of the CDR3 is 13 residues. The germline gives CDR1 SEHNR, CDR2 FQNEAQ (reference sequence). The CDR3 reads CSSSLGRTDTQYF. Here the CDR3 DNA reads TGTTCCAGCAGCTTGGGCCGCACAGATACGCAGTATTTT.

The chain uses TRBV7-2 and TRBJ1-1; D is possibly TRBD1 (6 bases). Germline V CDR1 and CDR2: SGHTA, FQGNSA. The CDR3 runs to 15 residues. V was clipped by 4 bases and J by 0 bases, with 12 bases between them. The CDR3: CASSWAGAMNTEAFF. In DNA form, the CDR3 reads TGTGCCAGCAGCTGGGCAGGGGCGATGAACACTGAAGCTTTCTTT. Full variable domain (remainder filled in from reference TRBV7-2 and TRBJ1-1): GAGVSQSPSNKVTEKGKDVELRCDPISGHTALYWYRQSLGQGLEFLIYFQGNSAPDKSGLPSDRFSAERTGGSVSTLTIQRTQQEDSAVYLCASSWAGAMNTEAFFGQGTRLTVV.

The chain is built from TRBV6-5 and TRBJ2-5; D is ambiguous. The CDR3 loop spans 11 amino acids. The germline V gene has CDR1 MNHEY and CDR2 SVGAGI. Trimming stripped 5 bases from V and 10 bases from J, with 11 bases between. CDR3 bases: TGTGCCAGCAGTACCTCCTATGTCCAGTACTTC. This sequence encodes CASSTSYVQYF.